Presented here are 24 T cell receptor beta chains from one specimen sequenced in a study of human T cells and chemical hapten exposure. This sample's time point: patch test 2, 6 weeks after DPC sensitization. Treatment of the sample: therapeutic diphenylcyclopropenone sensitization with weekly scalp DPC. TCRdb recomputed calls from the RACE reads with MiXCR, one row per CDR3 protein. This sample yields over 130,000 distinct CDR3 sequences, of which 10% to 15% are seen a single time; 1.3% to 1.5% belongs to the top ten. The input for sequencing was whole blood, taken in connection with sensitization to the hapten diphenylcyclopropenone (DPC). These receptors were taken from a woman in her 50s with alopecia areata. Some clones in this sample may be carry-over from other donors' samples.

The CDR3 sequence is CASSLAGVYTEAFF. CDR3 in DNA: TGTGCCAGCAGTTTGGCGGGGGTGTACACTGAAGCTTTCTTT. The V call is TRBV12-3 or TRBV12-4, the J call TRBJ1-1, with a weak D call TRBD1 (5 bases). V was clipped by 3 bases and J by 3 bases, with 11 bases between them. There are 14 residues in the CDR3.

In this sample, this clonotype turned up many times. The chain is built from TRBV7-6 and TRBJ2-7; 9 nucleotides line up with TRBD1. Germline CDR1 reads SGHVS; CDR2 reads FNYEAQ. Trimming took 4 bases from V and 2 from J; bases not matched to a gene: 6. The CDR3 spans 15 residues. The CDR3 here is CASSSRTGAAYEQYF. Written as DNA, the CDR3 is TGTGCCAGCAGCTCCCGGACAGGGGCGGCCTACGAGCAGTACTTC.

Ten or more counts support this clonotype. The rearrangement uses TRBV24-1 and TRBJ2-1, with 9 positions matching TRBD1. CDR3 length equals 16 residues. Trimming cost V 4 bases and J 2 bases; bases outside gene matches: 5. CDR1 is KGHDR and CDR2 is SFDVKD in the germline V gene. The CDR3 DNA follows: TGTGCCACCAGTGACCCGGGACAGGGTACCTACAATGAGCAGTTCTTC. Amino acid sequence: CATSDPGQGTYNEQFF.

This chain uses TRBV5-4 with TRBJ2-7; perhaps TRBD1 as D (6 bases). With 3 bases removed from V and 3 bases from J, the gap between germline ends came to 19 bases. The CDR3 is 16 amino acids. CDR1 and CDR2 (germline): SGHNT, YYREEE (reference sequence). CDR3 region: CASSSPPPGHLYEQYF. The DNA for the CDR3 is TGTGCCAGCAGCTCGCCTCCTCCGGGACACCTCTACGAGCAGTACTTC.

Many counts were recorded for this clonotype. J is TRBJ1-6 and V is TRBV30, with D hard to call. Germline-derived CDR1 and CDR2 are GTSNPN and SVGIG (reference sequence). This CDR3 comprises 14 residues. The germline V and J ends were trimmed by 2 bases and 10 bases, with 15 bases remaining between them. In DNA, the CDR3 is TGTGCCTGGAGTAAGGCGGCCCGAACCTCACCCCTCCACTTT. Amino acids: CAWSKAARTSPLHF.

This clonotype has more than one count but fewer than ten. This rearrangement joins TRBV6-2 or TRBV6-3 to TRBJ2-2, with D maybe TRBD1 (5 bases). Germline V gene sequence: CDR1 MNHEY, CDR2 SVGEGT. The CDR3 extends over 14 amino acids. The V end lost 8 bases, the J end lost 3 bases, and 13 bases lay between the germline ends. Written as DNA, the CDR3 is TGTGCCAGCGACTCGACAGTATACACCGGGGAGCTGTTTTTT. As protein: CASDSTVYTGELFF.

The chain employs TRBV5-1 and TRBJ2-3, with 11 bases aligning to TRBD2. The CDR3 extends over 16 amino acids. V gave up 6 bases and J gave up 2 bases; unmatched junction bases: 8. The germline V gene has CDR1 SGHRS and CDR2 YFSETQ. This CDR3 is CASTLRLAGSTDTQYF. The CDR3 bases are TGCGCCAGCACCCTGAGACTAGCGGGATCCACAGATACGCAGTATTTT.

This clonotype was counted at least ten times. The chain combines TRBV4-3 with TRBJ2-3; D possibly uses TRBD1 or TRBD2 (5 bases each). Trimming left V 3 bases short and J 5 bases short, with 12 bases between. Per germline, CDR1 LGHNA and CDR2 YSLEER. CDR3 length: 14 amino acids. CDR3 bases: TGCGCCAGCAGCCACAAGAGGGGAGAAGATACGCAGTATTTT. As protein: CASSHKRGEDTQYF.

In regard to this clonotype: One junction end does not reproduce the germline sequence, and a read error may be involved. The chain recombines TRBV18 with TRBJ2-7, with 7 nucleotides matching TRBD1. The CDR3 has 14 amino acids. CDR1 and CDR2 (germline): KGHSH, LQKENI. The CDR3 spells CASSPRQGSYEQYF. The CDR3 nucleotides read TGCGCCAGCAGCCCGCGACAGGGATCGTACGAGCAGTACTTC.

Ten or more counts support this clonotype. This chain connects TRBV18 to TRBJ1-2; TRBD1 matches at 7 bases. V lost 3 bases and J lost 4; bases outside the gene matches: 5. The CDR3 has 14 residues. CDR1 is KGHSH, CDR2 LQKENI, per germline. This CDR3 is CASSPDRTVYGYTF. CDR3 nucleotide sequence: TGTGCCAGCTCACCGGACAGGACTGTCTATGGCTACACCTTC.

The chain recombines TRBV2 with TRBJ1-2; maybe TRBD1 (5 bases). CDR1 and CDR2 from the germline V gene are SNHLY and FYNNEI. Deletions cut 3 bases from V and 4 bases from J, with 12 bases between. This CDR3 region has 14 residues. CDR3 loop: CASSDRAGFYGYTF. The CDR3 bases are TGTGCCAGCAGTGATAGGGCAGGGTTCTATGGCTACACCTTC.

This sequence joins TRBV4-1 and TRBJ2-7; 7 positions agree with TRBD1. The V gene's germline CDR1 is MGHRA and CDR2 YSYEKL. V shed 1 base and J 3 bases; nucleotides not matched to a gene: 9. The CDR3 consists of 16 residues. The CDR3 bases are TGCGCCAGCAGCCAAGCCTATCCGGGACAGCTCTACGAGCAGTACTTC. Translated: CASSQAYPGQLYEQYF.

This clonotype was observed a few times. The rearrangement links TRBV6-1 to TRBJ2-1; 8 nucleotides align to TRBD2. In germline, CDR1 is MNHNS, CDR2 SASEGT. The CDR3 runs to 16 residues. Trimming took 1 base from V and 6 from J; bases not matched to a gene: 8. DNA of the CDR3: TGTGCCAGCAGTGAAGGATACGGGAGGGCCCGCAATGAGCAGTTCTTC. It codes for CASSEGYGRARNEQFF.

As concerns this clonotype: An end of the junction does not agree with germline; a read error may underlie this. The chain has TRBV3-1 and TRBJ2-3; 10 bases are shared with TRBD2. Germline V CDR1 and CDR2: LGHDT, YNNKEL (reference sequence). The CDR3 length is 14 residues. CDR3 residues: CVSSQRTSGDSAYF. CDR3 bases: TGTGTCAGCAGCCAACGGACTAGCGGAGACTCGGCGTATTTT.

This clonotype showed up just a few times. The chain employs TRBV2 and TRBJ2-3, with a weak D call TRBD1 (5 bases). V lost 3 bases and J 1 base, leaving 11 bases between the germline ends. CDR1 is SNHLY and CDR2 is FYNNEI in the germline V gene. The CDR3 runs to 15 residues. CDR3 region: CASSDWGAGTDTQYF. The CDR3 coding sequence is TGTGCCAGCAGTGACTGGGGCGCGGGCACAGATACGCAGTATTTT.

The chain employs TRBV10-3 and TRBJ2-7; 7 bases are a match to TRBD1. Germline trimming cut 5 bases from V and 3 bases from J; bases unmatched to any gene: 7. CDR3 length: 14 amino acids. The germline CDR1 and CDR2 sequences are ENHRY and SYGVKD. CDR3 sequence: CAISFGTDYYEQYF. DNA for the CDR3: TGTGCCATCAGTTTTGGGACAGATTACTACGAGCAGTACTTC.

V gene TRBV28 combines with J gene TRBJ2-5; the match to TRBD2 covers 9 bases. The CDR3 has 15 amino acids. Germline trimming cut 4 bases from V and 5 bases from J; bases unmatched to any gene: 8. CDR1 and CDR2 from the germline V gene are MDHEN and SYDVKM. This chain's CDR3 is CASSSSASGTETQYF. The DNA for the CDR3 is TGTGCCAGCAGTTCGTCGGCTAGCGGGACCGAGACCCAGTACTTC.

This clonotype was detected only a few times. CDR3 amino acids: CASSLQGSVINYEQFF. CDR3 DNA: TGTGCCAGCAGCCTACAAGGGAGCGTTATAAATTATGAGCAGTTCTTC. V gene TRBV7-2 combines with J gene TRBJ2-1, with D perhaps matching TRBD2 (5 bases). The germline V and J ends were trimmed by 5 bases and 8 bases, with 22 bases remaining between them. This CDR3 spans 16 amino acids. Germline V gene sequence: CDR1 SGHTA, CDR2 FQGNSA.

This clonotype was seen a handful of times. The rearrangement uses TRBV6-2 or TRBV6-3 and TRBJ1-5, with 8 bases fitting TRBD1. The CDR3 runs 16 residues. Germline trimming cut 5 bases from V and 2 bases from J; bases unmatched to any gene: 8. Germline lookup yields CDR1 MNHEY and CDR2 SVGEGT. The CDR3 DNA follows: TGTGCCAGCAGTCTCATTACGACAGGGGGCAATCAGCCCCAGCATTTT. It specifies CASSLITTGGNQPQHF.

This clonotype was detected only a few times. The rearrangement joins TRBV7-3 to TRBJ2-1, with a tentative D call TRBD2 (5 bases). This CDR3 has 15 amino acids. V was trimmed by 1 base and J by 6 bases, leaving 13 bases between them. CDR1 SGHTA and CDR2 FQGTGA come from the germline V gene. The CDR3 here is CASSLMDDYLNEQFF. The CDR3 nucleotides are TGTGCCAGCAGCTTAATGGACGACTACCTCAATGAGCAGTTCTTC.

The CDR3 region has the DNA TGCAGTGCTAGAGAGGCAGGCGTCGACACTGAAGCTTTCTTT. Amino acid sequence: CSAREAGVDTEAFF. The chain has TRBV20-1 and TRBJ1-1; D ambiguous. Germline CDR1 DFQATT, CDR2 SNEGSKA (reference sequence). The CDR3 covers 14 residues. Trimming cost V 0 bases and J 3 bases, with 11 bases left between them.

This chain connects TRBV28 to TRBJ2-7, with 9 positions matching TRBD1. Germline V gene sequence: CDR1 MDHEN, CDR2 SYDVKM. The CDR3 is 14 residues long. Trimming removed 6 bases from V and 2 bases from J; junction bases left unmatched: 5. CDR3 in amino acids: CASRSTGGTYEQYF. The CDR3 DNA reads as TGTGCCAGCAGATCGACAGGGGGAACCTACGAGCAGTACTTC.

This clonotype was detected many times. The DNA of the CDR3 is TGTGCCAGCAGCCAAGATATACGACAGCGTGGGACTGAAGCTTTCTTT. This codes for CASSQDIRQRGTEAFF. The chain joins TRBV14 to TRBJ1-1; the D gene is possibly TRBD1 (5 bases). This CDR3 spans 16 amino acids. V was trimmed by 0 bases and J by 5 bases, leaving 16 bases between them. The germline V gene encodes CDR1 SGHDN and CDR2 FVKESK.

There are many counts of this clonotype. The V and J genes are TRBV29-1 and TRBJ2-7, with D hard to call. The germline V gene encodes CDR1 SQVTM and CDR2 ANQGSEA. The CDR3 contains 13 residues. The V gene lost 6 bases and the J gene lost 4 bases, with 16 bases spanning the gap. The chain's CDR3 is CSVVTPDAYEQYF. The CDR3 DNA follows: TGCAGCGTCGTGACTCCGGATGCATACGAGCAGTACTTC.